This TCR beta chain was documented in a study of blood T cell repertoires in COVID-19. Losses at the gene ends were 5 bases for V and 5 bases for J; bases not matched to a gene: 1. This CDR3 has 12 residues. Profiling relied on immunoSEQ multiplex PCR, and the TCRdb table lists in-frame clones only, not all of them. Of approximately 230,000 clones detected, 86% appear once; the ten largest clones hold approximately 2%. This chain uses TRBV12-3 or TRBV12-4 with TRBJ2-3; TRBD1 matches at 7 bases. Specimen: peripheral blood. The clonotype comes from a man aged 25-45 years who had recovered from COVID-19. CDR3: CASSPGGDTQYF. In DNA form, the CDR3 reads TGTGCCAGCAGTCCAGGGGGAGATACGCAGTATTTT.